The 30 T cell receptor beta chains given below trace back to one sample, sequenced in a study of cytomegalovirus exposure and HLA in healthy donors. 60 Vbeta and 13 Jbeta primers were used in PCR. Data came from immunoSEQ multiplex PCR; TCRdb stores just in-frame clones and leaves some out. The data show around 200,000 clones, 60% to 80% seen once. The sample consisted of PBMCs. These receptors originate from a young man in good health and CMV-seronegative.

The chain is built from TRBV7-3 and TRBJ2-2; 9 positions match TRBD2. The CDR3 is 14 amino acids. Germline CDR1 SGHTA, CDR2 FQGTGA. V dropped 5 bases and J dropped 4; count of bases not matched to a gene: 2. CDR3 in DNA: TGTGCCAGCAGCCCAGCGGGGGGCACCGGGGAGCTGTTTTTT. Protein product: CASSPAGGTGELFF.

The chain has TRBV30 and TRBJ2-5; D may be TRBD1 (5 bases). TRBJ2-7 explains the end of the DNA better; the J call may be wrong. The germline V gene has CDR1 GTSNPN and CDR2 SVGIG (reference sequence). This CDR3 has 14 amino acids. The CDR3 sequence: CAWTGQGNTYEQYF. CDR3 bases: TGTGCCTGGACAGGGCAGGGCAATACCTACGAGCAGTACTTC.

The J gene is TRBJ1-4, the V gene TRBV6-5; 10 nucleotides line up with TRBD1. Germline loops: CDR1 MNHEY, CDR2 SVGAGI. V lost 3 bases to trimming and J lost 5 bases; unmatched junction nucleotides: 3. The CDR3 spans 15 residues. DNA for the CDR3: TGTGCCAGCAGTTATTCGGGACAGGGGAATGAAAAACTGTTTTTT. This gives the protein CASSYSGQGNEKLFF.

CDR3 bases: TGTGCCAGCAGTGATGCGGGACAGATGAACACTGAAGCTTTCTTT. As protein: CASSDAGQMNTEAFF. The gene calls are TRBV6-1 and TRBJ1-1; 7 bases fit TRBD1. This CDR3 comprises 15 residues. V lost 3 bases to trimming and J lost 0 bases; unmatched junction nucleotides: 4. Germline V CDR1 and CDR2: MNHNS, SASEGT.

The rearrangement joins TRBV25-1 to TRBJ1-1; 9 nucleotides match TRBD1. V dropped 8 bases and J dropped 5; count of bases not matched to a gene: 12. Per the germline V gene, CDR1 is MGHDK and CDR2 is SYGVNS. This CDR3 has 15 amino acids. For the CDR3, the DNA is TGTGCCAGCCGGGGACAGGGACGGTCGGGGACTGAAGCTTTCTTT. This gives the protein CASRGQGRSGTEAFF. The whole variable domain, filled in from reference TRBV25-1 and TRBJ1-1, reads EADIYQTPRYLVIGTGKKITLECSQTMGHDKMYWYQQDPGMELHLIHYSYGVNSTEKGDLSSESTVSRIRTEHFPLTLESARPSHTSQYLCASRGQGRSGTEAFFGQGTRLTVV.

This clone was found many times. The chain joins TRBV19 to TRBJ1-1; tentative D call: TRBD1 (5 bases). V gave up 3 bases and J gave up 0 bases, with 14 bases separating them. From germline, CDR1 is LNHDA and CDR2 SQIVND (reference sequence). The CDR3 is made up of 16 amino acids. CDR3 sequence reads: CASSITDRNMNTEAFF. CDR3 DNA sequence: TGTGCCAGTAGTATCACCGACAGAAACATGAACACTGAAGCTTTCTTT.

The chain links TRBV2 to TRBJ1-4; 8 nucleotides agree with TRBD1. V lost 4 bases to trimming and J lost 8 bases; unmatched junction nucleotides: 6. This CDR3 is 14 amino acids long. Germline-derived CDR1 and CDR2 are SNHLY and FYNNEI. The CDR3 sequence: CASSGTGWAEKLFF. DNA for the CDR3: TGTGCCAGCAGTGGGACAGGGTGGGCCGAAAAACTGTTTTTT.

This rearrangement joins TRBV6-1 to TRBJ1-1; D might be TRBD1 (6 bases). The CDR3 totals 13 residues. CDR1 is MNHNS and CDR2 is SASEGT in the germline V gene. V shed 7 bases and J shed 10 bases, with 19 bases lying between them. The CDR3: CASTSGTIGGAFF. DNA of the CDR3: TGTGCCAGCACCTCCGGGACAATCGGTGGAGCTTTCTTT.

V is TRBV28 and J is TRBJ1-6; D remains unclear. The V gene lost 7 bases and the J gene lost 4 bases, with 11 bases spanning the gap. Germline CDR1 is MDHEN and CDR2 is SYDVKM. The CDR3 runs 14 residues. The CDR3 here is CASTTGLYNSPLHF. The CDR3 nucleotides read TGTGCCAGCACTACCGGACTGTATAATTCACCCCTCCACTTT.

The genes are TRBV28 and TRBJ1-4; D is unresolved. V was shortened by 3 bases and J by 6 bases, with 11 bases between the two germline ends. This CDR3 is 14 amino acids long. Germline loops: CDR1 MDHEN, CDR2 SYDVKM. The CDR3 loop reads CASSFRGRDEKLFF. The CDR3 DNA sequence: TGTGCCAGCAGTTTTCGAGGGAGAGATGAAAAACTGTTTTTT.

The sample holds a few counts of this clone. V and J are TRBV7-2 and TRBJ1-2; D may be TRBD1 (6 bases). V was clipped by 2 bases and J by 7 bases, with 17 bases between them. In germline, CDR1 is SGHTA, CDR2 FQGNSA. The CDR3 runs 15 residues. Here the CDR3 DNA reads TGTGCCAGCAGCTTATCCTTTGGGGGCGAAGGTGGCTACACCTTC. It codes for CASSLSFGGEGGYTF.

The DNA of the CDR3 is TGCGCCAGCAGCCAAGAGGGGACAGGGAATGGCTACACCTTC. Translating gives CASSQEGTGNGYTF. J is TRBJ1-2 and V is TRBV4-1, with TRBD1 identical over 9 bases. The germline V gene encodes CDR1 MGHRA and CDR2 YSYEKL. The V and J ends lost 0 bases and 6 bases, in that order; junction bases with no gene match: 2. CDR3 size: 14 residues.

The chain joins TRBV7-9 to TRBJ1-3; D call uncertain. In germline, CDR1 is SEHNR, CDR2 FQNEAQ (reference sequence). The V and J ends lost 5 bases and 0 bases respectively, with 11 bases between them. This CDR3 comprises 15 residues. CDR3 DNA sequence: TGTGCCAGCAGCCCCCCCCGGGTCTCTGGAAACACCATATATTTT. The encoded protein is CASSPPRVSGNTIYF.

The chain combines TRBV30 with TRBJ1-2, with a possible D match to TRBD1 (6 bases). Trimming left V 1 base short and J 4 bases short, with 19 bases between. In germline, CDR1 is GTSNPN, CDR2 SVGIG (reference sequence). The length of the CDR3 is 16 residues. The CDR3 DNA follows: TGTGCCTGGAGTGGCCTCAGGACAGAGATAGTCTATGGCTACACCTTC. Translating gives CAWSGLRTEIVYGYTF.

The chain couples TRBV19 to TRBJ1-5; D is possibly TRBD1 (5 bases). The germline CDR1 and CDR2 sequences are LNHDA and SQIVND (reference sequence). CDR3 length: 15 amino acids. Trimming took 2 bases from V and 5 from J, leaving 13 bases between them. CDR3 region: CASSILKGVDQPQHF. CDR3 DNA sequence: TGTGCCAGTAGTATACTGAAAGGGGTGGATCAGCCCCAGCATTTT.

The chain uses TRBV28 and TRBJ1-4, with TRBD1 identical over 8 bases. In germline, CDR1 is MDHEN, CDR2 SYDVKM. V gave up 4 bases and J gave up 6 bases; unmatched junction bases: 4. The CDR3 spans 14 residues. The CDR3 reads CASSYQGADEKLFF. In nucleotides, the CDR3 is TGTGCCAGCAGTTACCAGGGGGCGGATGAAAAACTGTTTTTT.

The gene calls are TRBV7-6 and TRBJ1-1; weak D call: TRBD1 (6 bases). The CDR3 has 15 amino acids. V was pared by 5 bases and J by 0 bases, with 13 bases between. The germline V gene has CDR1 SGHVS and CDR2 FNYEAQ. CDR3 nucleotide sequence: TGTGCCAGCAGCGAACAGGGTATAATGAACACTGAAGCTTTCTTT. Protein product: CASSEQGIMNTEAFF.

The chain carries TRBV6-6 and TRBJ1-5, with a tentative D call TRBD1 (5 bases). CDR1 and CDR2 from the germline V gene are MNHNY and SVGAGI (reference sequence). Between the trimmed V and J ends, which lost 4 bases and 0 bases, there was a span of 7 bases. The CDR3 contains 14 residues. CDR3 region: CASSFRGSNQPQHF. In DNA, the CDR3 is TGTGCCAGCAGTTTTAGGGGTAGCAATCAGCCCCAGCATTTT.

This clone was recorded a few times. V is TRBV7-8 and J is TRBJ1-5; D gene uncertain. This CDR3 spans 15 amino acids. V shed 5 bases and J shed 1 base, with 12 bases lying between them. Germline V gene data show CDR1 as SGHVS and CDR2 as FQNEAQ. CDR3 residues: CASSTTAESNQPQHF. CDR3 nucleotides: TGTGCCAGCAGCACTACGGCAGAGAGCAATCAGCCCCAGCATTTT.

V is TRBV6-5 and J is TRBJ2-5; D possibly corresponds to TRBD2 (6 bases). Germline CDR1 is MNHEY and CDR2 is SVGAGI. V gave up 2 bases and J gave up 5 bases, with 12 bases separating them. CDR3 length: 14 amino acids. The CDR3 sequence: CASSYGPGGETQYF. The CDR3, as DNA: TGTGCCAGCAGTTACGGGCCAGGAGGGGAGACCCAGTACTTC.

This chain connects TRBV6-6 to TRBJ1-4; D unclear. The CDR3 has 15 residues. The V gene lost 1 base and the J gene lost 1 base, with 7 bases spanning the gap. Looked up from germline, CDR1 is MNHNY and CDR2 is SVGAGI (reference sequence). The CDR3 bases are TGTGCCAGCAGTTACTGGTCACTAACTAATGAAAAACTGTTTTTT. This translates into CASSYWSLTNEKLFF.

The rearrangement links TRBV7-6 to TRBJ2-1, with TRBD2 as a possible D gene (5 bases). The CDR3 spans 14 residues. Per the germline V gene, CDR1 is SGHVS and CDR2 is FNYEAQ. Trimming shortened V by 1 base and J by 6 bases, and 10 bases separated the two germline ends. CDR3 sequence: CASSLVASANEQFF. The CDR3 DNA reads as TGTGCCAGCAGCTTAGTAGCGTCCGCCAATGAGCAGTTCTTC. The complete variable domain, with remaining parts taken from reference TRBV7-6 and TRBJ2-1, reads GAGVSQSPRYKVTKRGQDVALRCDPISGHVSLYWYRQALGQGPEFLTYFNYEAQQDKSGLPNDRFSAERPEGSISTLTIQRTEQRDSAMYRCASSLVASANEQFFGPGTRLTVL.

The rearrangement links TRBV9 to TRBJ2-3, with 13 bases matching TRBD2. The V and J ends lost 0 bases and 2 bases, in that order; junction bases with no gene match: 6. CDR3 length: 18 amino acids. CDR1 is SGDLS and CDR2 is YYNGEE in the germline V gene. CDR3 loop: CASSVDPGLAGNTDTQYF. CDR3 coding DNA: TGTGCCAGCAGCGTAGACCCGGGACTAGCGGGAAACACAGATACGCAGTATTTT.

The CDR3 DNA reads as TGTGCCAGTGGCGCGGGGGGTAGGACGAATGAGCAGTTCTTC. Protein sequence: CASGAGGRTNEQFF. The V and J genes are TRBV27 and TRBJ2-1, with TRBD2 matching 8 bases. The CDR3 contains 14 residues. Looked up from germline, CDR1 is MNHEY and CDR2 is SMNVEV (reference sequence). V lost 9 bases, J lost 7 bases, and 11 bases stayed unmatched.

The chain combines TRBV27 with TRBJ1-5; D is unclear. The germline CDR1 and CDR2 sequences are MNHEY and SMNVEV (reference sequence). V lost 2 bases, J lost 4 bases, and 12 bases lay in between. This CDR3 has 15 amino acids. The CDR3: CASSLNPQMNQPQHF. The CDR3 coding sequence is TGTGCCAGCAGTTTAAATCCTCAGATGAATCAGCCCCAGCATTTT.

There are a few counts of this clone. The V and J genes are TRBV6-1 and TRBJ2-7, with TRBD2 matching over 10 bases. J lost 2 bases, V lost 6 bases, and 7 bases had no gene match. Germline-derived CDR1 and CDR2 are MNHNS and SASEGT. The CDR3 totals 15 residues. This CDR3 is CASSTGLADTYEQYF. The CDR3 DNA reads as TGTGCCAGCAGCACAGGACTAGCGGATACCTACGAGCAGTACTTC.

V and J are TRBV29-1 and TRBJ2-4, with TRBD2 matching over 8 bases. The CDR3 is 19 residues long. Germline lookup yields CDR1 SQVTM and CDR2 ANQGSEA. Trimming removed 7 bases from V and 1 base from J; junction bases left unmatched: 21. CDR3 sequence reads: CSASRRAGDGFWAKNIQYF. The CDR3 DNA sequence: TGCAGCGCCTCCCGACGAGCGGGAGATGGGTTTTGGGCCAAAAACATTCAGTACTTC. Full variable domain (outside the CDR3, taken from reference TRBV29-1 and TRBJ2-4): SAVISQKPSRDICQRGTSLTIQCQVDSQVTMMFWYRQQPGQSLTLIATANQGSEATYESGFVIDKFPISRPNLTFSTLTVSNMSPEDSSIYLCSASRRAGDGFWAKNIQYFGAGTRLSVL.

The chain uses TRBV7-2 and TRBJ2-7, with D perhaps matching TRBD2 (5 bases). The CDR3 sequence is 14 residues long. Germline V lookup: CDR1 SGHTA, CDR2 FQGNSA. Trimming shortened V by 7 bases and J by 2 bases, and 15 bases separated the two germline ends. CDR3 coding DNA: TGTGCCAGCAACACCCCGGGATCGACCTACGAGCAGTACTTC. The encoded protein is CASNTPGSTYEQYF.

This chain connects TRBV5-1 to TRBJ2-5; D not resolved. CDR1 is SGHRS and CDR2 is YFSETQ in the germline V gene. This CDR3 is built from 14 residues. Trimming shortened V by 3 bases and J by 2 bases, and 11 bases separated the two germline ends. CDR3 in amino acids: CASSSGRQQETQYF. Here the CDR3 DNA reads TGCGCCAGCAGCTCTGGGCGCCAGCAAGAGACCCAGTACTTC.

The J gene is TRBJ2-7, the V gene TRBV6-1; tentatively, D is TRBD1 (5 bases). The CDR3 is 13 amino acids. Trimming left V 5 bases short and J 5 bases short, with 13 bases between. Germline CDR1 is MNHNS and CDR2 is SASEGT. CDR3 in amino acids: CASSTDSLNEQYF. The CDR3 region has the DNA TGTGCCAGCAGTACAGACAGTTTGAACGAGCAGTACTTC.